The following is a T cell receptor beta chain sequence with its context. No antigen is known for it. The data were taken from a study of Tregs in tolerant kidney transplant recipients. Mixed chimerism was transient after nonmyeloablative marrow transplants from related graft donors. Per the germline V gene, CDR1 is LGHNA and CDR2 is YSLEER. With 0 bases clipped from V and 3 bases from J, the junction kept 3 bases outside the gene matches. This CDR3 region has 15 residues. The repertoire was sequenced with immunoSEQ multiplex PCR; TCRdb's copy has only in-frame clones and lacks some. The sample has about 100,000 clones; 93% are singletons. General observations from the study: Donor-specific Treg expansion exceeded global Treg expansion in tolerant patients, suggesting antigen drive. This study did not directly address biological reproducibility. Expanding Tregs on activated donor B cells appeared to best identify donor-specific TCRbeta clones.

The chain uses TRBV4-3 and TRBJ2-7; 9 bases are shared with TRBD1. Specimen: CD4+ T cells from blood (PBMCs), collected 12 months after the transplant. The clonotype comes from a human patient who received a combined kidney and bone marrow transplant. Some T cells may be supplied by the graft donor. This CDR3 is CASSQEGTGRYEQYF. DNA for the CDR3: TGCGCCAGCAGCCAAGAAGGGACAGGGCGCTACGAGCAGTACTTC.